This T cell receptor beta chain was identified in a study of OX40 agonist ivuxolimab in advanced cancers. Study-wide context: Six ivuxolimab dose levels, 0.01 to 10 mg/kg, were given intravenously every 2 weeks. Prior anti-PD-1, anti-PD-L1 or anti-CTLA-4 therapy was allowed; 40% to 50% had some. General study results and limits: Clonal expansion in partial responders at 0.1-3.0 mg/kg ranked among the lowest.

In germline, CDR1 is MNHNS, CDR2 SASEGT. This CDR3 region has 15 residues. Trimming pared 2 bases from V and 4 bases from J, leaving 11 bases between. For this clone: Its antigen is unknown.

Method: immunoSEQ multiplex PCR; TCRdb's copy keeps in-frame clones and lacks some. The table records tens of thousands of clones, about 90% of them present only once. Patients were ruled out by autoimmune disease history or systemic immunosuppression. This material consisted of CD4+ or CD8+ T cells sorted from blood, taken in a trial of the OX40 agonist ivuxolimab. This chain links TRBV6-1 with TRBJ2-2; D not certain. This clonotype was sampled from an adult with an advanced solid tumor such as melanoma, head and neck, liver or kidney cancer. This chain's CDR3 is CASSEWVGGTGELFF. CDR3 in DNA: TGTGCCAGCAGTGAATGGGTCGGTGGCACCGGGGAGCTGTTTTTT.